This TCR beta chain is drawn from a study of T cell changes during pregnancy in multiple sclerosis. Sequenced by immunoSEQ multiplex PCR; TCRdb stores in-frame clones only, minus some. The table has fewer than 85,000 clones, approximately 90% seen once; the top ten hold under 2.5%. CDR1 SGHRS and CDR2 YFSETQ come from the germline V gene. The CDR3 loop spans 15 amino acids. J was trimmed by 5 bases and V by 6 bases; bases with no gene match: 8. The receptor's source is a female donor with multiple sclerosis, enrolled in a pregnancy study. The chain combines TRBV5-1 with TRBJ1-6; 7 nucleotides match TRBD1. The sample consisted of peripheral blood, taken before pregnancy. CDR3 protein: CASTSETGNNSPLHF. The CDR3 bases are TGCGCCAGCACATCCGAGACAGGGAATAATTCACCCCTCCACTTT.